A single sample is the source of the 7 T cell receptor beta chains below, sequenced in a study of shared T cell receptors in the human thymus. Here immunoSEQ multiplex PCR was the method, and the copy in TCRdb shows in-frame clones only, minus some. The sample includes roughly 700,000 clones, approximately 88% of them seen just once. The same sample was also studied in work on human thymus T cells.

Sequenced input: thymocytes. These receptors originate from a boy under three years old with a congenital heart defect.

The chain links TRBV7-9 to TRBJ2-7; D may be TRBD2 (5 bases). The germline V and J ends were trimmed by 2 bases and 3 bases, with 14 bases remaining between them. Per germline, CDR1 SEHNR and CDR2 FQNEAQ (reference sequence). The CDR3 totals 15 residues. CDR3 bases: TGTGCCAGCAGCTTAACTTCTCGGACTGACTACGAGCAGTACTTC. Its protein is CASSLTSRTDYEQYF.

This clone was seen only once. The V call is TRBV5-4, the J call TRBJ2-3, with a weak D call TRBD1 (5 bases). The V gene lost 2 bases and the J gene lost 1 base, with 17 bases spanning the gap. Germline CDR1 reads SGHNT; CDR2 reads YYREEE (reference sequence). This CDR3 is 17 amino acids long. CDR3 in amino acids: CASSFLGPRKGTDTQYF. The CDR3 DNA follows: TGTGCCAGCAGCTTCCTGGGGCCCCGGAAGGGCACAGATACGCAGTATTTT.

This clone has just a few counts. This chain joins TRBV5-6 and TRBJ2-7; 9 bases fit TRBD1. V trimming: 0 bases; J trimming: 4 bases; junction bases outside the gene matches: 11. CDR1 and CDR2 (germline): SGHDT, YYEEEE. There are 17 residues in the CDR3. The CDR3 loop is CASSLEPYRGRNYEQYF. CDR3 nucleotides: TGTGCCAGCAGCTTGGAGCCTTACAGGGGGCGCAATTACGAGCAGTACTTC.

This chain links TRBV7-9 with TRBJ2-1; 16 positions match TRBD2. The germline CDR1 and CDR2 sequences are SEHNR and FQNEAQ (reference sequence). This CDR3 is 19 amino acids long. After removal of 6 bases from V and 3 bases from J, the junction contained 11 bases not matched to a gene. Here the CDR3 DNA reads TGTGCCAGCAGTCCCGCGGGGACTAGCGGGAGGGCCGTCTACAATGAGCAGTTCTTC. Translated, it gives CASSPAGTSGRAVYNEQFF. Variable domain in full (rest from reference TRBV7-9 and TRBJ2-1): DTGVSQNPRHKITKRGQNVTFRCDPISEHNRLYWYRQTLGQGPEFLTYFQNEAQLEKSRLLSDRFSAERPKGSFSTLEIQRTEQGDSAMYLCASSPAGTSGRAVYNEQFFGPGTRLTVL.

The chain combines TRBV4-3 with TRBJ2-7; perhaps TRBD2 as D (6 bases). Looked up from germline, CDR1 is LGHNA and CDR2 is YSLEER. The V and J ends lost 0 bases and 2 bases respectively, with 17 bases between them. The CDR3 runs 17 residues. CDR3 DNA: TGCGCCAGCAGCCAAGAGCCCCCATGCGGGGAGCCCTACGAGCAGTACTTC. It yields the protein CASSQEPPCGEPYEQYF.

This clone was detected only once. This chain connects TRBV12-5 to TRBJ2-1; 10 bases match TRBD2. Germline V lookup: CDR1 LGHNT, CDR2 FRNRAP. The junction had 5 bases not matched to a gene; V was cut back by 2 bases and J by 4 bases. This CDR3 spans 16 amino acids. The CDR3 here is CASGLTGTSAYNEQFF. Written as DNA, the CDR3 is TGTGCTAGTGGTTTGACCGGGACTAGCGCATACAATGAGCAGTTCTTC.

The J gene is TRBJ1-1, the V gene TRBV11-2; D unresolved. The CDR3 covers 14 residues. The V and J ends lost 1 base and 6 bases respectively, with 12 bases between them. Germline V gives CDR1 SGHAT, CDR2 FQNNGV. CDR3: CASSLGQGSPEAFF. CDR3 coding DNA: TGTGCCAGCAGCTTAGGGCAAGGGAGCCCTGAAGCTTTCTTT.